Listed here are 29 T cell receptor beta chains from one sample, sequenced in a study of somatic mutations in cytotoxic T cells in rheumatoid arthritis. Some clones are missing from TCRdb's copy, which holds only in-frame ones; the method was immunoSEQ multiplex PCR. The sample consists of 7,000 to 9,000 clones, roughly 80% of them appearing once. Sequenced input: CD8+ T cells sorted from blood. The receptors were sampled from a woman aged 50 to 60 in good health.

The chain employs TRBV11-3 and TRBJ1-2; 7 bases agree with TRBD1. This CDR3 comprises 13 residues. Germline CDR1 SGHNT, CDR2 YENEEA. Unmatched junction bases numbered 8, after V lost 5 bases and J lost 8 bases. CDR3 region: CASSPETGKGYTF. CDR3 nucleotide sequence: TGTGCCAGCAGCCCCGAGACAGGGAAGGGCTACACCTTC.

The genes are TRBV11-2 and TRBJ2-3; D possibly corresponds to TRBD2 (6 bases). Germline V gene sequence: CDR1 SGHAT, CDR2 FQNNGV. The CDR3 runs 16 residues. Trimming removed 4 bases from V and 0 bases from J, with 14 bases in between. The CDR3 loop is CASSSPILASTDTQYF. DNA for the CDR3: TGTGCCAGCAGCTCCCCCATCCTAGCGAGCACAGATACGCAGTATTTT. The whole variable domain, filled in from reference TRBV11-2 and TRBJ2-3, reads EAGVAQSPRYKIIEKRQSVAFWCNPISGHATLYWYQQILGQGPKLLIQFQNNGVVDDSQLPKDRFSAERLKGVDSTLKIQPAKLEDSAVYLCASSSPILASTDTQYFGPGTRLTVL.

This clone was counted between two and nine times. V is TRBV29-1 and J is TRBJ1-2; 8 bases match TRBD1. This CDR3 is built from 14 residues. Germline assignment: CDR1 SQVTM and CDR2 ANQGSEA. V lost 7 bases, J lost 0 bases, and 7 bases stayed unmatched. This CDR3 is CSDRPTGANYGYTF. DNA for the CDR3: TGCAGCGACCGACCGACAGGGGCTAACTATGGCTACACCTTC.

This sequence joins TRBV19 and TRBJ1-1, with 7 bases matching TRBD1. The germline V gene has CDR1 LNHDA and CDR2 SQIVND (reference sequence). This CDR3 comprises 14 residues. V dropped 7 bases and J dropped 1; count of bases not matched to a gene: 6. CDR3 sequence (DNA): TGTGCCAGTACCGCCGGGACAGAGAACACTGAAGCTTTCTTT. This sequence encodes CASTAGTENTEAFF.

The rearrangement uses TRBV13 and TRBJ2-5; 7 bases match TRBD2. CDR1 is PRHDT and CDR2 is FYEKMQ in the germline V gene (reference sequence). This CDR3 has 16 residues. Trimming at V came to 0 bases and at J to 5 bases, leaving 9 bases not matched to a gene. CDR3 DNA: TGTGCCAGCAGCTTAGGGCTAGCGGCATTGAGGGAGACCCAGTACTTC. Translated, it gives CASSLGLAALRETQYF. Looking up the rest from reference TRBV13 and TRBJ2-5 gives the full variable domain: AAGVIQSPRHLIKEKRETATLKCYPIPRHDTVYWYQQGPGQDPQFLISFYEKMQSDKGSIPDRFSAQQFSDYHSELNMSSLELGDSALYFCASSLGLAALRETQYFGPGTRLLVL.

V gene TRBV9 combines with J gene TRBJ2-1; 9 positions agree with TRBD2. The CDR3 has 16 amino acids. With V trimmed by 0 bases and J by 5 bases, 6 bases remained unmatched. The germline V gene encodes CDR1 SGDLS and CDR2 YYNGEE. The chain's CDR3 is CASSVVLAGAHNEQFF. CDR3 coding DNA: TGTGCCAGCAGCGTAGTGTTAGCGGGGGCCCACAATGAGCAGTTCTTC.

V and J are TRBV28 and TRBJ1-4; D not resolved. Germline assignment: CDR1 MDHEN and CDR2 SYDVKM. With 6 bases removed from V and 2 bases from J, the gap between germline ends came to 10 bases. The CDR3 runs to 14 residues. The chain's CDR3 is CASSLDITNEKLFF. DNA of the CDR3: TGTGCCAGCAGCCTCGACATTACTAATGAAAAACTGTTTTTT.

The gene calls are TRBV4-1 and TRBJ1-2; D is perhaps TRBD1 (6 bases). Germline V gene data show CDR1 as MGHRA and CDR2 as YSYEKL. Trimming left V 0 bases short and J 4 bases short, with 15 bases between. CDR3 size: 16 residues. The DNA of the CDR3 is TGCGCCAGCAGCCAAGATTTCCAGGGGTCAGTCTATGGCTACACCTTC. It codes for CASSQDFQGSVYGYTF.

The J gene is TRBJ2-1, the V gene TRBV29-1; 9 nucleotides match TRBD1. V was clipped by 7 bases and J by 7 bases; unmatched bases: 2. The CDR3 totals 11 residues. Looked up from germline, CDR1 is SQVTM and CDR2 is ANQGSEA. Written as DNA, the CDR3 is TGCAGCGGACAGGGGGGAAATGAGCAGTTCTTC. Its translation: CSGQGGNEQFF.

In nucleotides, the CDR3 is TGCGCCAGCAGCTTGTGGACTAGCGGGGCCGCGAACACCGGGGAGCTGTTTTTT. It yields the protein CASSLWTSGAANTGELFF. This chain links TRBV5-1 with TRBJ2-2; 12 nucleotides match TRBD2. The CDR3 extends over 18 amino acids. Trimming at V came to 1 base and at J to 0 bases, leaving 4 bases not matched to a gene. CDR1 is SGHRS, CDR2 YFSETQ, per germline.

V is TRBV19 and J is TRBJ1-1; 7 bases align to TRBD1. Germline CDR1 and CDR2: LNHDA and SQIVND (reference sequence). The V gene end was trimmed by 5 bases and the J gene end by 4 bases; junction bases not matched to a gene: 4. There are 13 residues in the CDR3. DNA for the CDR3: TGTGCCAGTAGTCCTACAGGGGCCACTGAAGCTTTCTTT. This gives the protein CASSPTGATEAFF.

This clone was picked up one time. The chain couples TRBV5-6 to TRBJ2-7; 7 bases are a match to TRBD1. The V gene's germline CDR1 is SGHDT and CDR2 YYEEEE. V was pared by 4 bases and J by 3 bases, with 4 bases of the junction left unmatched. This CDR3 region has 13 residues. The DNA for the CDR3 is TGTGCCAGCAGCCTCGGGACAGACTACGAGCAGTACTTC. Translating it yields CASSLGTDYEQYF.

The chain joins TRBV6-1 to TRBJ1-1, with D tentatively TRBD1 (5 bases). This CDR3 contains 15 residues. The germline V gene has CDR1 MNHNS and CDR2 SASEGT. Trimming removed 3 bases from V and 5 bases from J, with 16 bases in between. Here the CDR3 reads CASSDMGGRWTEAFF. CDR3 bases: TGTGCCAGCAGTGATATGGGGGGGAGGTGGACTGAAGCTTTCTTT.

This chain connects TRBV5-1 to TRBJ2-3; 7 bases are shared with TRBD2. The V segment lost 4 bases and the J segment 0 bases; nucleotides outside the gene matches: 5. This CDR3 region has 15 residues. Germline values: CDR1 SGHRS, CDR2 YFSETQ. The CDR3 bases are TGCGCCAGCAGCCACGGGACTACTAGCACAGATACGCAGTATTTT. This sequence encodes CASSHGTTSTDTQYF.

This clone is medium-sized (0.01 to 0.1%) by share. The rearrangement links TRBV4-1 to TRBJ2-7; the D gene is possibly TRBD2 (7 bases). CDR1 and CDR2 (germline): MGHRA, YSYEKL. Deletions cut 1 base from V and 2 bases from J, with 12 bases between. This CDR3 has 15 residues. DNA of the CDR3: TGCGCCAGCAGCCAAGCAGAGGGGGGGGCCTACGAGCAGTACTTC. It translates to CASSQAEGGAYEQYF.

The chain recombines TRBV7-2 with TRBJ2-2; 8 bases are shared with TRBD1. This CDR3 has 16 residues. The V segment lost 5 bases and the J segment 4 bases; nucleotides outside the gene matches: 9. Germline loops: CDR1 SGHTA, CDR2 FQGNSA. This CDR3 is CASSTVGQGVTGELFF. CDR3 DNA: TGTGCCAGCAGCACCGTAGGACAGGGAGTCACCGGGGAGCTGTTTTTT.

This clone was detected a few times. Other DNA sequences in the same sample also yield this CDR3. Here the CDR3 reads CASSSSSYNEQFF. The CDR3 coding sequence is TGTGCCAGCAGTTCTAGCTCCTACAATGAGCAGTTCTTC. The J gene is TRBJ2-1, the V gene TRBV7-9; D is unresolved. The length of the CDR3 is 13 residues. Deletions cut 6 bases from V and 0 bases from J, with 6 bases between. Germline values: CDR1 SEHNR, CDR2 FQNEAQ (reference sequence).

The rearrangement links TRBV5-6 to TRBJ2-7; D uncertain. Germline V gives CDR1 SGHDT, CDR2 YYEEEE. The CDR3 covers 13 residues. The V and J ends lost 0 bases and 3 bases respectively, with 7 bases between them. The CDR3 DNA sequence: TGTGCCAGCAGCTTGGCTAGTAACTACGAGCAGTACTTC. This translates into CASSLASNYEQYF.

The chain links TRBV18 to TRBJ2-5; TRBD2 aligns across 10 bases. The CDR3 contains 15 residues. V trimming: 3 bases; J trimming: 2 bases; junction bases outside the gene matches: 3. Germline V gene lookup returns CDR1 KGHSH and CDR2 LQKENI. The CDR3 DNA follows: TGTGCCAGCTCACCGGGACTAGCGTGGCAAGAGACCCAGTACTTC. Encoded protein: CASSPGLAWQETQYF. Drawing the rest from reference TRBV18 and TRBJ2-5, the complete variable domain is NAGVMQNPRHLVRRRGQEARLRCSPMKGHSHVYWYRQLPEEGLKFMVYLQKENIIDESGMPKERFSAEFPKEGPSILRIQQVVRGDSAAYFCASSPGLAWQETQYFGPGTRLLVL.

The chain joins TRBV2 to TRBJ2-7; D may be TRBD1 (6 bases). Germline V gene lookup returns CDR1 SNHLY and CDR2 FYNNEI. The V and J ends lost 3 bases and 6 bases respectively, with 15 bases between them. There are 14 residues in the CDR3. The CDR3 here is CASSEGYSGAEQYF. In DNA, the CDR3 is TGTGCCAGCAGTGAGGGGTACTCAGGGGCCGAGCAGTACTTC.

Only a few counts were recorded for this clone. This sequence joins TRBV18 and TRBJ1-2; maybe TRBD1 (5 bases). Germline V lookup: CDR1 KGHSH, CDR2 LQKENI. The CDR3 sequence is 15 residues long. V lost 0 bases and J 10 bases, leaving 18 bases between the germline ends. This chain's CDR3 is CASSPPVAGGGYYTF. The CDR3 nucleotides are TGTGCCAGCTCACCACCGGTCGCAGGTGGGGGGTACTACACCTTC.

This clone has just one count. The junction and the germline gene differ at one end; a read error may be behind it. Other DNA variants within this sample encode the same CDR3. This chain uses TRBV6-6 with TRBJ2-3, with 10 bases matching TRBD2. CDR3 length: 14 amino acids. CDR1 is MNHNY, CDR2 SVGAGI, per germline (reference sequence). CDR3 sequence reads: CASSWTSGTDTQYF. CDR3 nucleotide sequence: TGTGCCAGCAGTTGGACTAGCGGCACGGATACGCAGTATTTT.

This chain connects TRBV6-6 to TRBJ1-4, with D possibly TRBD1 on 6 matching bases. CDR3 length equals 15 residues. Germline loops: CDR1 MNHNY, CDR2 SVGAGI (reference sequence). The ends were cut back, 4 bases at V and 6 bases at J, with 15 bases in the middle. The CDR3 DNA reads as TGTGCCAGCAGTTCACCAAGGGGGAGAGATGAAAAACTGTTTTTT. Its protein product is CASSSPRGRDEKLFF.

This clone was seen only once. The chain combines TRBV2 with TRBJ2-7, with 9 bases fitting TRBD1. The CDR3 extends over 14 amino acids. The V gene's germline CDR1 is SNHLY and CDR2 FYNNEI. Trimming took 4 bases from V and 4 from J; bases not matched to a gene: 5. CDR3 sequence (DNA): TGTGCCAGCAGTGCCGGGACAGGGATGTACGAGCAGTACTTC. This gives the protein CASSAGTGMYEQYF. The whole variable domain, remainder taken from reference TRBV2 and TRBJ2-7, is EPEVTQTPSHQVTQMGQEVILRCVPISNHLYFYWYRQILGQKVEFLVSFYNNEISEKSEIFDDQFSVERPDGSNFTLKIRSTKLEDSAMYFCASSAGTGMYEQYFGPGTRLTVT.

The chain couples TRBV28 to TRBJ1-1, with D possibly matching TRBD1 (5 bases). Germline lookup yields CDR1 MDHEN and CDR2 SYDVKM. Trimming stripped 1 base from V and 3 bases from J, with 21 bases between. The CDR3 spans 18 residues. CDR3 residues: CASSLYGAGGGLDTEAFF. The DNA of the CDR3 is TGTGCCAGCAGTTTATATGGGGCTGGGGGGGGTTTGGACACTGAAGCTTTCTTT.

The table lists this clone with a count of one. J is TRBJ2-4 and V is TRBV7-9; TRBD2 is a possible D gene (7 bases). V shed 5 bases and J shed 5 bases, with 16 bases lying between them. CDR3 length: 15 amino acids. Germline V gives CDR1 SEHNR, CDR2 FQNEAQ (reference sequence). In DNA form, the CDR3 reads TGTGCCAGCAGCGGGGGGGCGGGATTCGAAAACATTCAGTACTTC. It translates to CASSGGAGFENIQYF.

The genes are TRBV27 and TRBJ1-2; the D gene is possibly TRBD1 (6 bases). Germline V gene data show CDR1 as MNHEY and CDR2 as SMNVEV (reference sequence). The V and J ends lost 2 bases and 6 bases respectively, with 13 bases between them. The CDR3 length is 14 residues. CDR3 coding DNA: TGTGCCAGCAGTTTAGGGGGGGCAGTGGATGGCTACACCTTC. This sequence encodes CASSLGGAVDGYTF.

The rearrangement links TRBV7-9 to TRBJ2-2, with 8 bases identical to TRBD1. CDR1 and CDR2 (germline): SEHNR, FQNEAQ (reference sequence). The ends lost 5 bases at V and 8 bases at J; junction bases unmatched: 13. The CDR3 has 16 residues. The CDR3 nucleotides are TGTGCCAGCAGCCTCGCCCCCGGACAGGGCAGAGGGGAGCTGTTTTTT. This translates into CASSLAPGQGRGELFF.

The V and J genes are TRBV7-2 and TRBJ1-5; D possibly corresponds to TRBD1 (5 bases). CDR1 is SGHTA, CDR2 FQGNSA, per germline. The CDR3 consists of 15 residues. V lost 1 base to trimming and J lost 6 bases, with 13 bases between them. DNA for the CDR3: TGTGCCAGCAGCTTAGGTTGGGGGGGTATTCAGCCCCAGCATTTT. The encoded protein is CASSLGWGGIQPQHF.